These 30 T cell receptor beta chains came from one sample sequenced in a study of T cell clonality in common variable immunodeficiency. Study-level results: In common variable immunodeficiency, TCR beta chains reportedly carried fewer deletions and N-nucleotide insertions.

Clones were sequenced by immunoSEQ multiplex PCR, and TCRdb holds only the in-frame ones, with some missing. In total the sample includes over 25,000 clones, none of them seen once. Antigen specificity for these receptors is unknown. The specimen was peripheral blood mononuclear cells. Source of these receptors: a human donor with common variable immunodeficiency.

This clone was seen repeatedly, ten times or more. The CDR3 goes on 3 residues after the read ends, and that part is filled in from the germline J gene. The chain couples TRBV6-1 to TRBJ1-5, with D possibly matching TRBD1 (5 bases). Trimming took off 2 bases at V and 5 bases at J, with 10 bases between the two ends. The CDR3 sequence is 14 residues long. Per germline, CDR1 MNHNS and CDR2 SASEGT. This CDR3 is CASSEQGSYQPQHF. The CDR3 DNA, read in part, is TGTGCCAGCAGTGAACAGGGCAGCTATCAGCCC.

This clone was counted ten times or more. The CDR3 end falls 3 residues outside the read, so it is completed with the germline J gene. The chain has TRBV7-9 and TRBJ1-5; 7 bases map to TRBD1. J lost 6 bases, V lost 1 base, and 6 bases had no gene match. The CDR3 spans 15 residues. The germline V gene has CDR1 SEHNR and CDR2 FQNEAQ (reference sequence). CDR3 protein: CASSLGTGAFQPQHF. The covered CDR3 bases are TGTGCCAGCAGCTTAGGTACAGGGGCGTTTCAGCCC.

A remark on this clone: With the read ending 3 residues before the CDR3 end, the germline J gene is used to fill in that end. This rearrangement joins TRBV6-2 or TRBV6-3 to TRBJ2-5; a weak D match, TRBD1 (5 bases). This CDR3 region has 14 residues. The germline CDR1 and CDR2 sequences are MNHEY and SVGEGT. Deletions cut 7 bases from V and 5 bases from J, with 17 bases between. CDR3 DNA (partial): TGTGCCAGCACCTCAGCAGGGCTTAAGGAGACC. Encoded protein: CASTSAGLKET. The full CDR3 is CASTSAGLKETQYF.

Details on this clone: The sequenced fragment ends 3 residues before the CDR3 boundary, so the rest is inferred from the germline J gene. The V gene is TRBV6-2 or TRBV6-3, the J gene TRBJ1-5; D is perhaps TRBD1 (6 bases). Trimming took off 5 bases at V and 6 bases at J, with 11 bases between the two ends. Germline CDR1 MNHEY, CDR2 SVGEGT. The CDR3 spans 13 residues. CDR3 protein: CASSVQQGQPQHF. CDR3 DNA, as far as it was read: TGTGCCAGCAGTGTCCAACAGGGTCAGCCC.

This clone was seen more than once but under ten times. Relative to the germline gene, one junction end is altered; a read error may explain this. The read gets to within 3 residues of the CDR3 end, and the germline J gene fills in the rest. The rearrangement links TRBV20-1 to TRBJ2-5; 10 bases align to TRBD2. Germline lookup yields CDR1 DFQATT and CDR2 SNEGSKA (reference sequence). The CDR3 contains 15 residues. CDR3 region: CSARAGSGGQETQYF. Incomplete CDR3 DNA: TGCAGTGCAAGAGCCGGTAGCGGGGGGCAAGAGACC.

This clone has a handful of counts. The DNA ends 3 residues before the CDR3 does, and the rest of the CDR3 is filled in from the germline J gene. The V and J genes are TRBV7-2 and TRBJ2-3; no firm D call. Germline V gene sequence: CDR1 SGHTA, CDR2 FQGNSA. The CDR3 is 12 amino acids. Deletions cut 5 bases from V and 6 bases from J, with 9 bases between. CDR3: CASSPSLDTQYF. CDR3 DNA, as far as it was read: TGTGCCAGCAGCCCCAGTCTTGATACG.

This clone was picked up a small number of times. The read ends 3 residues before the CDR3 terminus; that terminus is restored from the germline J gene. V gene TRBV6-2 or TRBV6-3 combines with J gene TRBJ1-1; D unclear. V was clipped by 0 bases and J by 1 base, with 12 bases between them. Germline V gene lookup returns CDR1 MNHEY and CDR2 SVGEGT. CDR3 length equals 16 residues. The CDR3 reads CASSYSDKLTNTEAFF. Partial CDR3 DNA: TGTGCCAGCAGTTACTCTGACAAGCTCACGAACACTGAA.

This clone showed up just a few times. The DNA ends 3 residues before the CDR3 does, and the rest of the CDR3 is filled in from the germline J gene. V usage is TRBV5-1 and J usage is TRBJ2-7; a weak D match, TRBD1 (5 bases). The CDR3 loop spans 14 amino acids. V lost 0 bases, J lost 2 bases, and 9 bases lay in between. From germline, CDR1 is SGHRS and CDR2 YFSETQ. The CDR3: CASSLDPDTYEQYF. CDR3 DNA (partial): TGCGCCAGCAGCTTGGATCCGGACACCTACGAG.

Comment on this clone: The sequenced fragment ends 3 residues before the CDR3 boundary, so the rest is inferred from the germline J gene. The V gene is TRBV5-1, the J gene TRBJ2-5, with 8 nucleotides matching TRBD1. From germline, CDR1 is SGHRS and CDR2 YFSETQ. This CDR3 contains 15 residues. Losses at the gene ends were 5 bases for V and 0 bases for J; bases not matched to a gene: 6. Partial CDR3 DNA: TGCGCCAGCAGGTTGACAGGGGCCAACCAAGAGACC. Translation gives CASRLTGANQET. The entire CDR3 protein is CASRLTGANQETQYF.

This clone was seen at least ten times. The CDR3 extends 3 residues past the end of the read, so its final part is completed from the germline J gene. The rearrangement links TRBV7-9 to TRBJ2-5; D is unresolved. The V gene's germline CDR1 is SEHNR and CDR2 FQNEAQ (reference sequence). With 5 bases removed from V and 0 bases from J, the gap between germline ends came to 10 bases. CDR3 length: 14 amino acids. CDR3 sequence reads: CASSPLNNQETQYF. Incomplete CDR3 DNA: TGTGCCAGCAGCCCCCTGAACAACCAAGAGACC.

This clone was picked up a small number of times. The CDR3 is cut off 3 residues early in the read; its end comes from the germline J gene. This rearrangement joins TRBV2 to TRBJ1-1; 10 positions match TRBD1. The CDR3 contains 12 residues. Germline lookup yields CDR1 SNHLY and CDR2 FYNNEI. After removal of 9 bases from V and 7 bases from J, the junction contained 5 bases not matched to a gene. CDR3 DNA, as far as it was read: TGTGCCAGAGGACAGGGGGTAGGTGAA. Its translation: CARGQGVGE. The entire CDR3 sequence reads CARGQGVGEAFF.

The CDR3 bases that were read are TGTGCCAGCAGCTTAGGTGGGACAGCTGGCACTGAA. This codes for CASSLGGTAGTE. The entire CDR3 is CASSLGGTAGTEAFF. The chain uses TRBV7-2 and TRBJ1-1; 7 positions agree with TRBD1. Coverage ceases 3 residues before the CDR3 finishes, and the germline J gene fills in the end. The V segment lost 1 base and the J segment 4 bases; nucleotides outside the gene matches: 6. Per the germline V gene, CDR1 is SGHTA and CDR2 is FQGNSA. This CDR3 comprises 15 residues.

In the case of this clone: Sequencing ends 3 residues short of the CDR3 end; the germline J gene provides the rest. The V and J genes are TRBV23-1 and TRBJ1-1, with a tentative D call TRBD1 (5 bases). TRBV23-1 is marked as an open reading frame, function uncertain. This CDR3 contains 16 residues. V lost 2 bases to trimming and J lost 3 bases, with 16 bases between them. Incomplete CDR3 DNA: TGCGCCAGCAGTCAAAATGCGGGGCGGGAGGACACTGAA. This encodes CASSQNAGREDTE. The CDR3 in its entirety is CASSQNAGREDTEAFF.

This clone was seen a few times. CDR3 sequence reads: CATTGGSEAFF. The DNA read from the CDR3 is TGTGCCACCACGGGGGGGTCTGAA. The rearrangement links TRBV19 to TRBJ1-1; D might be TRBD1 (5 bases). The read is 3 residues too short to cover the CDR3 end, so that end is filled in from the germline J gene. Germline assignment: CDR1 LNHDA and CDR2 SQIVND (reference sequence). V was trimmed by 10 bases and J by 6 bases, leaving 12 bases between them. The length of the CDR3 is 11 residues.

This clone was picked up a small number of times. The sequence runs out 3 residues before the end of the CDR3; the remainder is reconstructed from the germline J gene. The chain joins TRBV5-5 to TRBJ1-6; D perhaps matches TRBD1 (5 bases). The CDR3 covers 14 residues. Germline V gene lookup returns CDR1 SGHKS and CDR2 YYEKEE (reference sequence). V lost 4 bases and J lost 7, with 12 bases in between. The CDR3 sequence is CASSLEDTNSPLHF. The covered CDR3 bases are TGTGCCAGCAGCCTTGAGGACACGAATTCACCC.

This clone showed up many times. The observed sequence ends 3 residues before the CDR3 terminus, with the missing tail filled in from the germline J gene. The rearrangement joins TRBV19 to TRBJ2-1; 10 nucleotides align to TRBD2. The J segment lost 2 bases and the V segment lost 5 bases, leaving 9 bases of the junction unmatched. Germline loops: CDR1 LNHDA, CDR2 SQIVND (reference sequence). The CDR3 runs 17 residues. The sequenced part of the CDR3 DNA is TGTGCCAGTAGTGAGGGGGCTAGCGGGGGTACCTACAATGAG. This gives the protein CASSEGASGGTYNE. The complete CDR3 protein is CASSEGASGGTYNEQFF.

A word on this clone: The read ends 3 residues early relative to the CDR3; the germline J gene fills the gap. The chain links TRBV7-9 to TRBJ1-2, with TRBD1 as a possible D gene (6 bases). The CDR3 is 13 amino acids. Germline V gives CDR1 SEHNR, CDR2 FQNEAQ (reference sequence). The V gene lost 4 bases and the J gene lost 4 bases, with 10 bases spanning the gap. CDR3 residues: CASSSGVTYGYTF. The sequenced CDR3 bases are TGTGCCAGCAGCTCAGGGGTTACCTATGGC. Full variable domain (missing parts from reference TRBV7-9 and TRBJ1-2): DTGVSQNPRHKITKRGQNVTFRCDPISEHNRLYWYRQTLGQGPEFLTYFQNEAQLEKSRLLSDRFSAERPKGSFSTLEIQRTEQGDSAMYLCASSSGVTYGYTFGSGTRLTVV.

This clone was seen ten or more times. At one of its ends the junction is not consistent with the germline gene, which may arise from a read error. The read ends 3 residues shy of where the CDR3 ends; the end is completed using the germline J gene. The chain uses TRBV4-2 and TRBJ1-2; 7 bases agree with TRBD1. The CDR3 contains 16 residues. Germline V lookup: CDR1 LGHNA, CDR2 YNFKEQ. CDR3 loop: CASSQGQDRRSYGYTF. The sequenced CDR3 bases are TGCGCCAGCAGCCAAGGCCAGGACAGGCGGTCCTATGGC.

There are many counts of this clone. The read gets to within 3 residues of the CDR3 end, and the germline J gene fills in the rest. V gene TRBV20-1 combines with J gene TRBJ2-1, with unresolved D. The CDR3 has 13 residues. V was pared by 0 bases and J by 7 bases, with 10 bases between. CDR1 and CDR2 from the germline V gene are DFQATT and SNEGSKA (reference sequence). The CDR3 here is CSARDQLGNEQFF. The sequenced CDR3 bases are TGCAGTGCTAGAGATCAATTAGGGAATGAG.

This clone occurred a few times. The read finishes 3 residues shy of the CDR3 end, and the germline J gene is used to complete it. The chain links TRBV7-2 to TRBJ1-2; no clear D. The CDR3 totals 15 residues. Germline V gives CDR1 SGHTA, CDR2 FQGNSA. This CDR3 reads CASSLARVSARGYTF. The part of the CDR3 DNA that was read is TGTGCCAGCAGCTTAGCCCGTGTCAGCGCCCGGGGC. Full variable domain (missing parts from reference TRBV7-2 and TRBJ1-2): GAGVSQSPSNKVTEKGKDVELRCDPISGHTALYWYRQSLGQGLEFLIYFQGNSAPDKSGLPSDRFSAERTGGSVSTLTIQRTQQEDSAVYLCASSLARVSARGYTFGSGTRLTVV.

In this sample, this clone turned up a few times. The read is 3 residues too short to cover the CDR3 end, so that end is filled in from the germline J gene. This chain joins TRBV23-1 and TRBJ1-3, with D hard to call. TRBV23-1 is recorded as an ORF, its role being uncertain. The CDR3 has 17 residues. The germline V and J ends were trimmed by 4 bases and 2 bases, with 18 bases remaining between them. CDR3 bases read: TGCGCCAGCAGTCCGCCAAGTGGGTGGAGCGCTGGAAACACC. This sequence encodes CASSPPSGWSAGNT. The entire CDR3 reads CASSPPSGWSAGNTIYF.

This clone has ten or more counts. The read comes to an end 3 residues before the CDR3 does, leaving the germline J gene to fill in the end. This chain links TRBV6-2 or TRBV6-3 with TRBJ1-1; D unclear. The germline gives CDR1 MNHEY, CDR2 SVGEGT. The CDR3 is 12 residues long. The DNA read from the CDR3 is TGTGCCAGCAGTTTTGATGACAAGGCA. It translates to CASSFDDKA. The full-length CDR3 reads as CASSFDDKAAFF.

The table lists this clone with many counts. The CDR3 extends 3 residues past the end of the read, so its final part is completed from the germline J gene. The chain recombines TRBV14 with TRBJ1-2; 10 bases fit TRBD1. Germline CDR1 is SGHDN and CDR2 is FVKESK. V shed 0 bases and J 3 bases; nucleotides not matched to a gene: 7. The CDR3 runs to 17 residues. The CDR3 loop reads CASSQETGGAGDYGYTF. CDR3 bases read: TGTGCCAGCAGCCAAGAGACAGGGGGCGCGGGGGACTATGGC.

Note on this clone: The CDR3 goes on 3 residues after the read ends, and that part is filled in from the germline J gene. The chain joins TRBV7-6 to TRBJ2-1; TRBD2 agrees at 7 bases. V gave up 5 bases and J gave up 6 bases; unmatched junction bases: 7. The CDR3 is made up of 14 amino acids. CDR1 is SGHVS and CDR2 is FNYEAQ in the germline V gene. This chain's CDR3 is CASSDHTSVNEQFF. The covered CDR3 bases are TGTGCCAGCAGCGACCACACTAGCGTCAATGAG.

This clone was recorded a few times. Read sequence stops 3 residues before the CDR3 end, and the germline J gene provides the missing end. Other nucleotide sequences in the sample specify the same CDR3. This chain connects TRBV19 to TRBJ2-2; no reliable D call. This CDR3 region has 14 residues. CDR1 is LNHDA, CDR2 SQIVND, per germline (reference sequence). Trimming removed 3 bases from V and 2 bases from J, with 7 bases in between. Here the CDR3 reads CASSIAGNTGELFF. The covered CDR3 bases are TGTGCCAGTAGTATTGCAGGAAACACCGGGGAG. Complete variable domain (other parts from reference TRBV19 and TRBJ2-2): DGGITQSPKYLFRKEGQNVTLSCEQNLNHDAMYWYRQDPGQGLRLIYYSQIVNDFQKGDIAEGYSVSREKKESFPLTVTSAQKNPTAFYLCASSIAGNTGELFFGEGSRLTVL.

Turning to this clone: The CDR3 end is not reached by the read, which stops 3 residues before it; the germline J gene fills it in. V gene TRBV7-8 combines with J gene TRBJ1-5; tentative D call: TRBD1 (5 bases). CDR1 and CDR2 (germline): SGHVS, FQNEAQ. There are 13 residues in the CDR3. Deletions cut 7 bases from V and 7 bases from J, with 14 bases between. Here the CDR3 reads CASTLRGGQPQHF. The DNA read from the CDR3 is TGTGCCAGCACCCTTAGGGGAGGACAGCCC. Full variable domain (remainder filled in from reference TRBV7-8 and TRBJ1-5): GAGVSQSPRYKVAKRGQDVALRCDPISGHVSLFWYQQALGQGPEFLTYFQNEAQLDKSGLPSDRFFAERPEGSVSTLKIQRTQQEDSAVYLCASTLRGGQPQHFGDGTRLSIL.

As to this clone: Coverage ceases 3 residues before the CDR3 finishes, and the germline J gene fills in the end. This rearrangement joins TRBV6-1 to TRBJ1-5; 7 positions match TRBD1. This CDR3 is 15 amino acids long. CDR1 is MNHNS and CDR2 is SASEGT in the germline V gene. V was pared by 4 bases and J by 2 bases, with 5 bases of the junction left unmatched. The covered CDR3 bases are TGTGCCAGCAGTGGGAGACAGGGAGGCAATCAGCCC. Its protein is CASSGRQGGNQP. The entire CDR3 sequence reads CASSGRQGGNQPQHF.

Of note for this clone: The CDR3 goes on 3 residues after the read ends, and that part is filled in from the germline J gene. V usage is TRBV19 and J usage is TRBJ1-5, with D tentatively TRBD1 (5 bases). With 5 bases removed from V and 4 bases from J, the gap between germline ends came to 12 bases. CDR3 length: 14 amino acids. Looked up from germline, CDR1 is LNHDA and CDR2 is SQIVND (reference sequence). The CDR3 DNA, read in part, is TGTGCCAGTAGTCCCGGGCCAGGGAATCAGCCC. Protein: CASSPGPGNQP. The entire CDR3 protein is CASSPGPGNQPQHF.

Concerning this clone: The CDR3 end falls 3 residues outside the read, so it is completed with the germline J gene. The rearrangement joins TRBV19 to TRBJ2-2, with D possibly TRBD1 on 6 matching bases. Germline V gene sequence: CDR1 LNHDA, CDR2 SQIVND (reference sequence). The V end was cut by 0 bases, the J end by 1 base, with 9 bases between. The length of the CDR3 is 16 residues. CDR3 bases read: TGTGCCAGTAGTATAGACGGGACAAGGAACACCGGGGAG. Its protein is CASSIDGTRNTGE. The complete CDR3 reads CASSIDGTRNTGELFF. Based on the CDR3 plus reference TRBV19 and TRBJ2-2, the full variable domain is DGGITQSPKYLFRKEGQNVTLSCEQNLNHDAMYWYRQDPGQGLRLIYYSQIVNDFQKGDIAEGYSVSREKKESFPLTVTSAQKNPTAFYLCASSIDGTRNTGELFFGEGSRLTVL.

This clone was counted many times. The CDR3 extends 3 residues past the end of the read, so its final part is completed from the germline J gene. The genes are TRBV7-6 and TRBJ2-3, with 7 positions matching TRBD1. V was pared by 7 bases and J by 3 bases, with 4 bases of the junction left unmatched. CDR1 SGHVS and CDR2 FNYEAQ come from the germline V gene. The CDR3 is 13 residues long. The covered CDR3 bases are TGTGCCAGCAACAAACAGGGGACAGATACG. Encoded protein: CASNKQGTDT. The full CDR3 sequence reads CASNKQGTDTQYF.